The 13 T cell receptor beta chains in this list originate from one sample, sequenced in a study of blood T cell repertoires in COVID-19. The data were produced by immunoSEQ multiplex PCR, yet TCRdb's version contains in-frame clones alone and is incomplete. The table lists roughly 290,000 clones, approximately 92% of them singletons. Sequencing was performed on peripheral blood. The receptors shown here come from a woman aged 25 to 39 with COVID-19, enrolled during active disease.

This rearrangement joins TRBV4-1 to TRBJ2-7; D might be TRBD1 (5 bases). The V and J ends lost 1 base and 2 bases respectively, with 12 bases between them. The V gene's germline CDR1 is MGHRA and CDR2 YSYEKL. The length of the CDR3 is 15 residues. The CDR3 loop is CASSQVTGVTYEQYF. As DNA, the CDR3 is TGCGCCAGCAGCCAAGTTACAGGTGTCACCTACGAGCAGTACTTC.

The chain combines TRBV5-1 with TRBJ2-7; 9 bases are shared with TRBD1. The CDR3 consists of 14 residues. The junction had 7 bases not matched to a gene; V was cut back by 2 bases and J by 7 bases. Germline V CDR1 and CDR2: SGHRS, YFSETQ. In nucleotides, the CDR3 is TGCGCCAGCAGCTTCATGGACAGGGGAGGGGAGCAGTACTTC. Amino acid sequence: CASSFMDRGGEQYF.

The chain uses TRBV3-1 (or the pseudogene TRBV3-2) and TRBJ2-5, with 11 positions matching TRBD2. V trimming: 1 base; J trimming: 5 bases; junction bases outside the gene matches: 3. Germline V gene data show CDR1 as LGHDT and CDR2 as YNNKEL (reference sequence). This CDR3 region has 15 residues. The CDR3 sequence is CASSQGGTSGETQYF. The CDR3 coding sequence is TGTGCCAGCAGCCAAGGCGGGACTAGCGGCGAGACCCAGTACTTC.

The V call is TRBV5-1, the J call TRBJ2-5, with a weak D call TRBD2 (6 bases). CDR3 length equals 14 residues. V lost 2 bases and J lost 6, with 14 bases in between. Looked up from germline, CDR1 is SGHRS and CDR2 is YFSETQ. The CDR3 DNA reads as TGCGCCAGCAGCTTAGCGGAGGGAAGAAAGACCCAGTACTTC. It codes for CASSLAEGRKTQYF. The variable domain in full, completed from reference TRBV5-1 and TRBJ2-5, reads KAGVTQTPRYLIKTRGQQVTLSCSPISGHRSVSWYQQTPGQGLQFLFEYFSETQRNKGNFPGRFSGRQFSNSRSEMNVSTLELGDSALYLCASSLAEGRKTQYFGPGTRLLVL.

This sequence joins TRBV21-1 and TRBJ1-2; TRBD1, the table's D call, was not compared with the DNA. TRBV21-1 is marked as a pseudogene. There are 14 residues in the CDR3. CDR3 residues: CASSKVYRVGGYTF. In DNA form, the CDR3 reads TGTGCCAGCAGCAAAGTCTACAGGGTGGGTGGCTACACCTTC.

The chain employs TRBV2 and TRBJ1-3; D is possibly TRBD1 (5 bases). The germline V gene has CDR1 SNHLY and CDR2 FYNNEI. The V end was cut by 3 bases, the J end by 4 bases, with 16 bases between. The CDR3 is made up of 16 amino acids. CDR3 residues: CASSESQGSGGNTIYF. Here the CDR3 DNA reads TGTGCCAGCAGTGAGTCCCAGGGCTCAGGAGGAAACACCATATATTTT.

The chain joins TRBV4-3 to TRBJ1-1, with unresolved D. Germline assignment: CDR1 LGHNA and CDR2 YSLEER. Trimming removed 0 bases at V and 3 bases at J, with 17 bases between. This CDR3 comprises 17 residues. CDR3 bases: TGCGCCAGCAGCCAAGATATAGGGAGAGTAGTTGACACTGAAGCTTTCTTT. Protein product: CASSQDIGRVVDTEAFF.

The chain recombines TRBV29-1 with TRBJ1-2, with 8 bases identical to TRBD1. CDR1 and CDR2 (germline): SQVTM, ANQGSEA. This CDR3 spans 12 amino acids. J lost 5 bases, V lost 7 bases, and 6 bases had no gene match. As DNA, the CDR3 is TGCAGCGCCGCGACAGGGGCTTATGGCTACACCTTC. It is translated as CSAATGAYGYTF.

This clone was detected once. V usage is TRBV19 and J usage is TRBJ1-2; D gene ambiguous. V lost 4 bases, J lost 7 bases, and 13 bases lay in between. This CDR3 has 13 residues. Germline V CDR1 and CDR2: LNHDA, SQIVND (reference sequence). The DNA of the CDR3 is TGTGCCAGTAGTAGGGCGAAGGATACTGGCTACACCTTC. Translating it yields CASSRAKDTGYTF.

The chain employs TRBV9 and TRBJ2-7, with D tentatively TRBD1 (6 bases). CDR1 is SGDLS and CDR2 is YYNGEE in the germline V gene. V lost 2 bases and J lost 2, with 11 bases in between. The CDR3 has 14 amino acids. The CDR3 sequence is CASSVNRETYEQYF. The CDR3 nucleotides read TGTGCCAGCAGCGTTAACAGGGAAACCTACGAGCAGTACTTC.

V is TRBV5-4 and J is TRBJ1-1; 7 bases match TRBD1. CDR1 and CDR2 (germline): SGHNT, YYREEE (reference sequence). V was pared by 0 bases and J by 5 bases, with 1 base of the junction left unmatched. CDR3 length equals 13 residues. The CDR3 DNA reads TGTGCCAGCAGCTTGGCACAGGGGACTGAAGCTTTCTTT. This translates into CASSLAQGTEAFF.

The V gene is TRBV6-5, the J gene TRBJ2-1, with D perhaps matching TRBD2 (6 bases). Deletions cut 4 bases from V and 0 bases from J, with 10 bases between. The CDR3 runs 15 residues. The V gene's germline CDR1 is MNHEY and CDR2 SVGAGI. CDR3 bases: TGTGCCAGCAGTTCCGGGACTTTCTCCTACAATGAGCAGTTCTTC. This codes for CASSSGTFSYNEQFF.

This chain joins TRBV7-3 and TRBJ2-3, with 11 bases lining up with TRBD2. The V gene end was trimmed by 2 bases and the J gene end by 4 bases; junction bases not matched to a gene: 5. The CDR3 has 16 residues. Germline V gene data show CDR1 as SGHTA and CDR2 as FQGTGA. The chain's CDR3 is CASSLPPGLAADTQYF. CDR3 DNA sequence: TGTGCCAGCAGCTTACCCCCGGGACTAGCGGCAGATACGCAGTATTTT.